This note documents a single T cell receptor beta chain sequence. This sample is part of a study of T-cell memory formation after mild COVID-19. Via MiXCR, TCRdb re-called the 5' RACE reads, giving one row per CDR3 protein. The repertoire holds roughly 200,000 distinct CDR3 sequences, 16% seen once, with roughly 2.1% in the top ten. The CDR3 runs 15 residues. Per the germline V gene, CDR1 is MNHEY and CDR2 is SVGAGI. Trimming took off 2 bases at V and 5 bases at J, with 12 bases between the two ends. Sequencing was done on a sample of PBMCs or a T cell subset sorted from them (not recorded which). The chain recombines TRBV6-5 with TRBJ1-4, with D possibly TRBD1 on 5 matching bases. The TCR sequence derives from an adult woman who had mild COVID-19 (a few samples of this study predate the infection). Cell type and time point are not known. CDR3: CASSYGRGPNEKLFF. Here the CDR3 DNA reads TGTGCCAGCAGTTACGGTCGGGGACCGAATGAAAAACTGTTTTTT.